The 4 T cell receptor beta chains given below trace back to one sample, sequenced in a study of cytomegalovirus exposure and HLA in healthy donors. Assay used: immunoSEQ multiplex PCR; TCRdb lists only in-frame clones, some missing. The top ten hold roughly a tenth of the sample, which has 150,000 to 200,000 clones, 84% seen once. The material sequenced was PBMCs. The origin of the receptors is a man aged 30-40 years in good health and CMV-seropositive.

The V gene is TRBV6-6, the J gene TRBJ1-3; D call uncertain. Germline lookup yields CDR1 MNHNY and CDR2 SVGAGI (reference sequence). V was trimmed by 5 bases and J by 4 bases, leaving 9 bases between them. There are 13 residues in the CDR3. Here the CDR3 DNA reads TGTGCCAGCAGTGGGGAGGAAGGAAACACCATATATTTT. Translating gives CASSGEEGNTIYF.

The V gene is TRBV6-5, the J gene TRBJ2-3; TRBD2 matches at 8 bases. V was clipped by 4 bases and J by 2 bases; unmatched bases: 5. The CDR3 has 15 residues. Per germline, CDR1 MNHEY and CDR2 SVGAGI. CDR3 coding DNA: TGTGCCAGCAGTTCGATAGCGGGGTACACAGATACGCAGTATTTT. Translation: CASSSIAGYTDTQYF.

The chain recombines TRBV7-6 with TRBJ1-1; D remains unclear. This CDR3 spans 16 amino acids. Germline V gene data show CDR1 as SGHVS and CDR2 as FNYEAQ. V lost 1 base, J lost 1 base, and 13 bases lay in between. The CDR3 nucleotides read TGTGCCAGCAGCTTAGAAGGAGAGTATGCGAACACTGAAGCTTTCTTT. It encodes CASSLEGEYANTEAFF.

The chain is built from TRBV4-1 and TRBJ1-6, with 7 bases aligning to TRBD1. The CDR3 is 18 residues long. J was trimmed by 0 bases and V by 1 base; bases with no gene match: 6. Germline loops: CDR1 MGHRA, CDR2 YSYEKL. DNA for the CDR3: TGCGCCAGCAGCCAAGCGAACAGGGGTAGCTCCTATAATTCACCCCTCCACTTT. This encodes CASSQANRGSSYNSPLHF.